This paragraph reports one T cell receptor beta chain. What it binds is unknown. The germline V gene has CDR1 KGHDR and CDR2 SFDVKD. V lost 4 bases, J lost 4 bases, and 7 bases stayed unmatched. The CDR3 covers 16 residues. 90,000 to 100,000 naive or memory CD4+ cells were cultured with CEF peptides for about 10 days. The data stem from a study of CD4 T cells in relation to SARS-CoV-2 and coronaviruses. Broader study findings: Monoreactive clones expanded significantly more to SARS-CoV-2 than crossreactive clones did.

TCRdb's copy holds only in-frame clones and misses some; the assay was immunoSEQ multiplex PCR. This table holds approximately 43,000 clones, about 80% found once. This TCR was recovered from an adult with COVID-19. The chain combines TRBV24-1 with TRBJ2-1, with 9 bases identical to TRBD2. Sample: naive CD4+ T cells from PBMCs, cultured in vitro. As to subset: naive CD4+ T cells isolated by negative enrichment. This CDR3 is CATSDPLAGRYNEQFF. The CDR3, as DNA: TGTGCCACCAGTGACCCTCTAGCGGGAAGGTACAATGAGCAGTTCTTC.